These T cell receptor beta chains were read from a single sample in a study of blood T cell repertoires in COVID-19. Clones were sequenced by immunoSEQ multiplex PCR, and TCRdb holds only the in-frame ones, with some missing. The sample consists of about 52,000 clones, 81% of them appearing once. Source material: peripheral blood. The receptors come from a woman older than 75 with COVID-19, enrolled during active disease. The CDR3 runs from the conserved cysteine through the conserved F or W. Fields, in order: V gene, D gene, J gene, clone size, CDR3 DNA, CDR3 protein. The D gene is left open where the match is weak. Size is stated for part of the rows, as once, few or many counts, or as a class when the clone is expanded.

>TRBV9|NA|TRBJ2-1|NA
TGTGCCAGCAGCGTAAGCGCGGGGTACAATGAGCAGTTCTTC
CASSVSAGYNEQFF
>TRBV7-2|TRBD1|TRBJ1-4|once
TGTGCCAGCAGCCAGGGGACAGTAAATGAAAAACTGTTTTTT
CASSQGTVNEKLFF
>TRBV6-4|TRBD2|TRBJ2-7|NA
TGTGCCAGCAGTGACTTGGGCGGGGGAGACTACTACGAGCAGTACTTC
CASSDLGGGDYYEQYF
>TRBV24-1|NA|TRBJ2-5|NA
TGTGCCACCAGTGATTTCGGGGGCGGGAGAGCGGGTGAGACCCAGTACTTC
CATSDFGGGRAGETQYF
>TRBV4-1|TRBD2|TRBJ2-7|NA
TGCGCCAGCAGCCAAGAAACTAGCGGGAGAGGCGAGCAGTACTTC
CASSQETSGRGEQYF
>TRBV18|TRBD1|TRBJ2-7|NA
TGTGCCAGCTCACCTGGGACAGGGGCCGGCTACGAGCAGTACTTC
CASSPGTGAGYEQYF
>TRBV5-6|TRBD2|TRBJ2-3|NA
TGTGCCAGCAAGCGGGAGAGTTCGCAGTATTTT
CASKRESSQYF
>TRBV19|NA|TRBJ1-5|NA
TGTGCCACCCATTCTCTGCAGGTCAATCAGCCCCAGCATTTT
CATHSLQVNQPQHF
>TRBV5-1|NA|TRBJ2-5|NA
TGCGCCAGCAGCTTACGTCGGGAGACCCAGTACTTC
CASSLRRETQYF
>TRBV12-5|TRBD2|TRBJ2-7|NA
TGTGCTAGTGCTCCCCGACTAGCGGGAGTTCACGAGCAGTACTTC
CASAPRLAGVHEQYF
>TRBV7-8|TRBD2|TRBJ2-3|NA
TGTGCCAGCAGCTTAGTAACCGGGACTAGTTTGGGGGGAGATACGCAGTATTTT
CASSLVTGTSLGGDTQYF
>TRBV18|NA|TRBJ1-1|once
TGTGCCAGCTCACCTTCGTTCAGGGATAACACTGAAGCTTTCTTT
CASSPSFRDNTEAFF
>TRBV6-5|NA|TRBJ2-2|NA
TGTGCCAGCAGTTACTTGGGAGTGGGCACCGGGGAGCTGTTTTTT
CASSYLGVGTGELFF
>TRBV9|NA|TRBJ1-1|NA
TGTGCCAGCAGCGTAGGGCCGAACACTGAAGCTTTCTTT
CASSVGPNTEAFF
>TRBV2|NA|TRBJ2-1|NA
TGTGCCAGCAGCCTGGCATCCGGGAATGAGCAGTTCTTC
CASSLASGNEQFF
>TRBV4-2|NA|TRBJ2-5|few
TGTGCCAGCAGCCAAGATGATCGGTCCCCCGGGACCCAGTACTTC
CASSQDDRSPGTQYF
>TRBV7-6|TRBD1|TRBJ1-6|NA
TGTGCCAGCAGCTTAACCCGGGACAGTCGCAATTCACCCCTCCACTTT
CASSLTRDSRNSPLHF
>TRBV6-5|NA|TRBJ1-1|few
TGTGCCAGCAGTCCCCGACAGGTTCTCACTGAAGCTTTCTTT
CASSPRQVLTEAFF
>TRBV4-1|TRBD2|TRBJ2-7|NA
TGCGCCAGCAGCCAAGAGCTAGCGGGGGAATACGAGCAGTACTTC
CASSQELAGEYEQYF
>TRBV7-2|NA|TRBJ2-5|once
TGTGCCAGCAGCCCCGGTTGGGCCCAAGAGACCCAGTACTTC
CASSPGWAQETQYF
>TRBV18|TRBD2|TRBJ2-1|NA
TGTGCCAGCTCACCGGTTCGGACTAGCTATGAGCAGTTCTTC
CASSPVRTSYEQFF
>TRBV25-1|TRBD1|TRBJ2-6|NA
TGTGCCAGCAGTACCGGGACAGGGGGCACGGGGGCCAACGTCCTGACTTTC
CASSTGTGGTGANVLTF
>TRBV14|NA|TRBJ1-6|NA
TGTGCCAGCAGCCCCCAAGGGGGGGGATCACCCCTCCACTTT
CASSPQGGGSPLHF
>TRBV5-1|NA|TRBJ2-3|NA
TGCGCCAGCAGCCCCCATTATAGCGACTTCACAGATACGCAGTATTTT
CASSPHYSDFTDTQYF
>TRBV24-1|NA|TRBJ2-1|once
TGTGCCACCAGTAGCACAGGGTCCCTAGAGCAGTTCTTC
CATSSTGSLEQFF
>TRBV4-1|NA|TRBJ1-3|NA
TGCGCCAGCAGCCGGGACCCTAGTTGGGGGCCTGGAAACACCATATATTTT
CASSRDPSWGPGNTIYF
>TRBV19|TRBD1|TRBJ1-1|once
TGTGCCAGTAGTCCGGGACAGGGAAGCACTGAAGCTTTCTTT
CASSPGQGSTEAFF
>TRBV7-9|NA|TRBJ2-1|NA
TGTGCCAGCAGCCTCGACTACCAGCGGCAGTTCTTC
CASSLDYQRQFF
>TRBV7-9|NA|TRBJ1-5|NA
TGTGCCAGCAGCCCAAGCGGTCGGGGGTCGGATCAGCCCCAGCATTTT
CASSPSGRGSDQPQHF
>TRBV5-1|NA|TRBJ1-2|NA
TGCGCCAGCAGCTTAAACAAGATGGAGGGCTACACCTTC
CASSLNKMEGYTF
>TRBV6-1|NA|TRBJ1-3|NA
TGTGCCAGCAGTGAACAGGGAAGGGGAAACACCATATATTTT
CASSEQGRGNTIYF